Below, one T cell receptor (beta chain) is given with its context. The antigen remains unidentified. The CDR3 loop spans 16 amino acids. Germline values: CDR1 SGHTA, CDR2 FQGTGA. Trimming at V came to 5 bases and at J to 4 bases, leaving 9 bases not matched to a gene. Method: immunoSEQ multiplex PCR; TCRdb's copy keeps in-frame clones and lacks some. The sample records some 120,000 clones, roughly 85% being singletons. The data stem from a study of T cell responses to AZD1222 COVID-19 vaccine. Notes on the study in general: Researchers report vaccine-associated CD4 TCRs spanning spike, with dominance at 160-218 and 743-854. Reportedly, close to half of spike-specific TCRs are directed against unmutated variant regions. Among the donors, most were white British and more were female, and clonal diversity was possibly underestimated. Just 6 or 7 AZD1222 recipients were seropositive at baseline.

The clonotype originates from an adult in good health. The chain recombines TRBV7-3 with TRBJ2-1, with 9 bases lining up with TRBD2. This specimen consisted of peripheral blood, obtained on day 0 of AZD1222 vaccination. The CDR3 reads CASSLSGGNRYNEQFF. For the CDR3, the DNA is TGTGCCAGCAGCCTTAGCGGGGGAAATCGGTACAATGAGCAGTTCTTC.